These 24 T cell receptor beta chains share one sample of origin, sequenced in a study of T cell changes during pregnancy in multiple sclerosis. Sequencing used immunoSEQ multiplex PCR; TCRdb keeps in-frame clones, though not all of them. The sample holds tens of thousands of clones, approximately 90% seen once. The starting material was peripheral blood, obtained in the third trimester of pregnancy. These TCRs come from a female donor in good health, enrolled as a control in a pregnancy study.

V and J are TRBV19 and TRBJ2-7; 7 bases align to TRBD1. The J segment lost 2 bases and the V segment lost 10 bases, leaving 11 bases of the junction unmatched. CDR1 is LNHDA and CDR2 is SQIVND in the germline V gene (reference sequence). The CDR3 is 14 amino acids. The CDR3 reads CANKTGSHPYEQYF. CDR3 in DNA: TGTGCCAACAAGACAGGGAGCCATCCCTACGAGCAGTACTTC.

This clone has only one observation. The rearrangement joins TRBV11-3 to TRBJ2-7, with D possibly TRBD2 on 6 matching bases. V was shortened by 1 base and J by 6 bases, with 19 bases between the two germline ends. This CDR3 comprises 16 residues. Germline V gene sequence: CDR1 SGHNT, CDR2 YENEEA. The CDR3 sequence is CASSLVAQWEDCEQYF. DNA for the CDR3: TGTGCCAGCAGCTTAGTGGCTCAGTGGGAGGATTGCGAGCAGTACTTC.

The chain uses TRBV5-1 and TRBJ2-1; 15 bases match TRBD2. The CDR3 is made up of 16 amino acids. Trimming removed 2 bases from V and 7 bases from J; junction bases left unmatched: 4. Germline V gene sequence: CDR1 SGHRS, CDR2 YFSETQ. CDR3 sequence reads: CASSLPGTSGGNEQFF. The CDR3 DNA follows: TGCGCCAGCAGCTTACCCGGGACTAGCGGGGGGAATGAGCAGTTCTTC.

The V gene is TRBV28, the J gene TRBJ2-7; 8 bases align to TRBD1. V lost 8 bases to trimming and J lost 6 bases; unmatched junction nucleotides: 15. The germline V gene encodes CDR1 MDHEN and CDR2 SYDVKM. The CDR3 loop spans 15 amino acids. CDR3 DNA sequence: TGTGCCAGCGCCTCCTCCGGGACAGGAAGTCGCGAGCAGTACTTC. Translating gives CASASSGTGSREQYF.

J is TRBJ2-3 and V is TRBV6-1; D might be TRBD1 (5 bases). The CDR3 loop spans 12 amino acids. V lost 6 bases and J 4 bases, leaving 8 bases between the germline ends. Germline CDR1 is MNHNS and CDR2 is SASEGT. CDR3 DNA: TGTGCCAGCAGGCGGACATCAGATACGCAGTATTTT. It yields the protein CASRRTSDTQYF.

The chain combines TRBV30 with TRBJ1-1, with a tentative D call TRBD1 (6 bases). This CDR3 contains 13 residues. Germline V gene data show CDR1 as GTSNPN and CDR2 as SVGIG (reference sequence). Trimming shortened V by 4 bases and J by 0 bases, and 9 bases separated the two germline ends. This CDR3 is CAWNGQMNTEAFF. For the CDR3, the DNA is TGTGCCTGGAATGGACAGATGAACACTGAAGCTTTCTTT.

The J gene is TRBJ1-1, the V gene TRBV5-1; D not resolved. V lost 0 bases to trimming and J lost 4 bases, with 13 bases between them. CDR3 length: 15 amino acids. Germline CDR1 and CDR2: SGHRS and YFSETQ. The CDR3 DNA is TGCGCCAGCAGCTTGGCCGAGGGTGGCGGCACTGAAGCTTTCTTT. It specifies CASSLAEGGGTEAFF.

The chain has TRBV5-6 and TRBJ2-1; the D gene is possibly TRBD2 (6 bases). The CDR3 contains 14 residues. Trimming left V 4 bases short and J 3 bases short, with 11 bases between. Germline-derived CDR1 and CDR2 are SGHDT and YYEEEE. This chain's CDR3 is CASSVSGHYNEQFF. Here the CDR3 DNA reads TGTGCCAGCAGCGTGAGCGGGCACTACAATGAGCAGTTCTTC.

The chain couples TRBV5-5 to TRBJ1-1; D gene uncertain. Germline lookup yields CDR1 SGHKS and CDR2 YYEKEE (reference sequence). V was cut by 5 bases and J by 0 bases, with 11 bases left in between. CDR3 length: 14 amino acids. The CDR3 region is CASSSTEMNTEAFF. The DNA of the CDR3 is TGTGCCAGCAGTTCGACTGAGATGAACACTGAAGCTTTCTTT. The variable domain in full, completed from reference TRBV5-5 and TRBJ1-1, reads DAGVTQSPTHLIKTRGQQVTLRCSPISGHKSVSWYQQVLGQGPQFIFQYYEKEERGRGNFPDRFSARQFPNYSSELNVNALLLGDSALYLCASSSTEMNTEAFFGQGTRLTVV.

The chain uses TRBV7-3 and TRBJ2-3, with a tentative D call TRBD1 (6 bases). The germline V gene has CDR1 SGHTA and CDR2 FQGTGA. This CDR3 has 16 residues. The V end lost 2 bases, the J end lost 2 bases, and 14 bases lay between the germline ends. Written as DNA, the CDR3 is TGTGCCAGCAGCTTAGGGACAAGGGCGCCCACAGATACGCAGTATTTT. Residues: CASSLGTRAPTDTQYF.

The chain combines TRBV5-1 with TRBJ2-5, with D tentatively TRBD2 (6 bases). The V and J ends lost 1 base and 2 bases respectively, with 9 bases between them. The CDR3 is made up of 14 amino acids. From germline, CDR1 is SGHRS and CDR2 YFSETQ. The CDR3 is CASSLRRGQETQYF. The CDR3 DNA reads TGCGCCAGCAGCTTGAGGCGGGGTCAAGAGACCCAGTACTTC.

This chain joins TRBV11-2 and TRBJ1-1, with D perhaps TRBD1 (5 bases). Germline CDR1 and CDR2: SGHAT and FQNNGV. The V end was cut by 3 bases, the J end by 0 bases, with 8 bases between. The CDR3 consists of 14 residues. The CDR3 sequence: CASSFSGLNTEAFF. CDR3 in DNA: TGTGCCAGCAGCTTTTCAGGGCTGAACACTGAAGCTTTCTTT.

The J gene is TRBJ2-3, the V gene TRBV11-3, with D tentatively TRBD2 (6 bases). Germline assignment: CDR1 SGHNT and CDR2 YENEEA. This CDR3 region has 14 residues. Trimming left V 1 base short and J 4 bases short, with 9 bases between. The CDR3 nucleotides read TGTGCCAGCAGCTTAGCGGGAGTGTCAGATACGCAGTATTTT. Residues: CASSLAGVSDTQYF.

This chain links TRBV5-6 with TRBJ2-3, with D hard to call. V lost 6 bases to trimming and J lost 1 base, with 15 bases between them. The CDR3 extends over 15 amino acids. Germline values: CDR1 SGHDT, CDR2 YYEEEE. The CDR3 nucleotides are TGTGCCAGCACCCCCTTTGTACCGGGCACAGATACGCAGTATTTT. Its translation is CASTPFVPGTDTQYF.

The rearrangement uses TRBV5-4 and TRBJ2-2, with 9 bases that match TRBD1. This CDR3 has 15 residues. Germline assignment: CDR1 SGHNT and CDR2 YYREEE (reference sequence). V was clipped by 1 base and J by 5 bases; unmatched bases: 3. Here the CDR3 reads CASSLRQGETGELFF. In DNA, the CDR3 is TGTGCCAGCAGCTTGCGACAGGGGGAAACCGGGGAGCTGTTTTTT.

The chain has TRBV9 and TRBJ1-1; 10 nucleotides agree with TRBD1. The germline V gene has CDR1 SGDLS and CDR2 YYNGEE. This CDR3 region has 15 residues. Trimming took 3 bases from V and 5 from J; bases not matched to a gene: 7. CDR3: CASSARDRGSTEAFF. The CDR3 DNA reads as TGTGCCAGCAGCGCTAGGGACAGGGGATCTACTGAAGCTTTCTTT.

This sequence joins TRBV10-2 and TRBJ2-1; TRBD1 is a possible D gene (6 bases). The CDR3 runs 15 residues. In germline, CDR1 is WSHSY, CDR2 SAAADI. V was shortened by 6 bases and J by 1 base, with 13 bases between the two germline ends. The DNA of the CDR3 is TGCGCCAGCAGCTCTACGACAGGATCCTACAATGAGCAGTTCTTC. It encodes CASSSTTGSYNEQFF.

This sequence joins TRBV7-9 and TRBJ2-2, with D possibly TRBD1 on 5 matching bases. The CDR3 totals 16 residues. Germline values: CDR1 SEHNR, CDR2 FQNEAQ (reference sequence). Trimming stripped 5 bases from V and 5 bases from J, with 18 bases between. This CDR3 is CASSPLRGALTGELFF. In DNA form, the CDR3 reads TGTGCCAGCAGCCCCCTCCGTGGGGCCCTAACCGGGGAGCTGTTTTTT.

V usage is TRBV27 and J usage is TRBJ2-1, with a tentative D call TRBD2 (6 bases). The CDR3 loop spans 14 amino acids. V gave up 5 bases and J gave up 2 bases, with 10 bases separating them. Per germline, CDR1 MNHEY and CDR2 SMNVEV (reference sequence). CDR3 amino acids: CASSAGTAYNEQFF. Written as DNA, the CDR3 is TGTGCCAGCAGTGCCGGGACTGCCTACAATGAGCAGTTCTTC.

The gene calls are TRBV5-5 and TRBJ2-1, with 7 bases identical to TRBD1. CDR3 length equals 16 residues. The V segment lost 6 bases and the J segment 0 bases; nucleotides outside the gene matches: 9. The germline V gene has CDR1 SGHKS and CDR2 YYEKEE (reference sequence). The CDR3 protein is CASNAPGGVSYNEQFF. CDR3 DNA sequence: TGTGCCAGCAACGCCCCAGGGGGAGTCTCCTACAATGAGCAGTTCTTC.

This chain links TRBV2 with TRBJ2-2; D gene ambiguous. Germline loops: CDR1 SNHLY, CDR2 FYNNEI. The CDR3 sequence is 12 residues long. The V end was cut by 6 bases, the J end by 1 base, with 3 bases between. This chain's CDR3 is CASSLNTGELFF. CDR3 in DNA: TGTGCCAGCAGCCTGAACACCGGGGAGCTGTTTTTT.

The rearrangement links TRBV28 to TRBJ1-2; 7 bases map to TRBD1. CDR3 length: 13 residues. The V segment lost 6 bases and the J segment 8 bases; nucleotides outside the gene matches: 9. Germline V gene lookup returns CDR1 MDHEN and CDR2 SYDVKM. CDR3 loop: CASRTDRVGGYTF. CDR3 nucleotide sequence: TGTGCCAGCAGGACCGACAGGGTCGGGGGCTACACCTTC.

The count of this clone is one. This sequence joins TRBV18 and TRBJ2-1; 12 positions match TRBD1. Germline CDR1 KGHSH, CDR2 LQKENI. Losses at the gene ends were 6 bases for V and 9 bases for J; bases not matched to a gene: 6. This CDR3 is built from 14 residues. The CDR3 here is CASSPGQGATEQFF. Here the CDR3 DNA reads TGTGCCAGCTCTCCGGGACAGGGGGCAACTGAGCAGTTCTTC.

The rearrangement joins TRBV18 to TRBJ1-3, with TRBD1 matching over 9 bases. This CDR3 is built from 18 residues. Trimming at V came to 3 bases and at J to 0 bases, leaving 9 bases not matched to a gene. Germline values: CDR1 KGHSH, CDR2 LQKENI. The CDR3 coding sequence is TGTGCCAGCTCACCCTCCGGGACAGGGCTTCTCTCTGGAAACACCATATATTTT. Amino acid sequence: CASSPSGTGLLSGNTIYF.